A selection of T cell receptor beta chains follows, all from one sample in a study of T cell repertoires in ileal Crohn's disease. Some clones are missing from TCRdb's copy, which holds only in-frame ones; the method was immunoSEQ multiplex PCR. Of about 8,400 clones in the sample, roughly 72% were seen once. The sequencing input was ileal tissue. The receptors stem from an adult with Crohn's disease. Both conserved end residues are part of each CDR3. A D gene is named only where the DNA matches it firmly. The size of a clone is reported for some rows only, either as once, few or many, or as a class for expanded clones.

J gene | clone size | V gene | D gene | CDR3 DNA | CDR3 protein
TRBJ1-2 | - | TRBV7-9 | - | TGTGCCAGCAGCTTATCGAGGTTAAAAGGGGATGGCTACACCTTC | CASSLSRLKGDGYTF
TRBJ1-3 | - | TRBV29-1 | - | TGCAGCGTCGCCATCGGGATTGGAAACACCATATATTTT | CSVAIGIGNTIYF
TRBJ2-3 | - | TRBV6-4 | TRBD2 | TGTGCCAGCAGTGACTCCCTAGCGGGGCCAGATACGCAGTATTTT | CASSDSLAGPDTQYF
TRBJ1-2 | - | TRBV11-2 | - | TGTGCCAGCAGCTTAGATCGAACGCACAGTCCTAACTATGGCTACACCTTC | CASSLDRTHSPNYGYTF
TRBJ2-1 | medium-sized | TRBV5-1 | - | TGCGCCAGCAGCCTTCTAAACTACAATGAGCAGTTCTTC | CASSLLNYNEQFF
TRBJ1-1 | - | TRBV27 | - | TGTGCCAGCAGTTTAAGGACAGCCGCGGGGAACACTGAAGCTTTCTTT | CASSLRTAAGNTEAFF
TRBJ1-4 | - | TRBV30 | TRBD1 | TGTGCCTGGAGTGGGAGCAGGGGGAGAGAAAAACTGTTTTTT | CAWSGSRGREKLFF
TRBJ1-2 | - | TRBV7-8 | - | TGTGCCAGCAGCTTAGTGGGCCACCGGTCGAATGGCTACACCTTC | CASSLVGHRSNGYTF
TRBJ2-7 | - | TRBV7-9 | - | TGTGCCAGCAGCTTGGGGGCTTGGGAGCAGTACTTC | CASSLGAWEQYF
TRBJ2-7 | - | TRBV27 | TRBD1 | TGTGCCAGCAGTCACAGGGGGATCGAGCAGTACTTC | CASSHRGIEQYF
TRBJ1-3 | - | TRBV5-1 | - | TGCGCCAGCAGCTTTGACTCGGTTGAAAACACCATATATTTT | CASSFDSVENTIYF
TRBJ2-1 | - | TRBV7-9 | TRBD1 | TGTGCCAGCAGCGCCAACCGGGACAGGGTCTCGGATGAGCAGTTCTTC | CASSANRDRVSDEQFF
TRBJ2-1 | - | TRBV7-3 | - | TGTGCCAGCAGCCTCCGGGGCGGGGATTACAATGAGCAGTTCTTC | CASSLRGGDYNEQFF
TRBJ2-3 | - | TRBV29-1 | TRBD2 | TGCAGCGTTGCTAGCGGGGGAGGAGATACGCAGTATTTT | CSVASGGGDTQYF
TRBJ2-3 | - | TRBV11-2 | TRBD1 | TGTGCCAGCAGCTTAGGGGGACAGTCGGCTGGAGATACGCAGTATTTT | CASSLGGQSAGDTQYF
TRBJ1-5 | - | TRBV19 | - | TGTGCCAGTAGGTCCGAGCTAGGGGTTTATCAGCCCCAGCATTTT | CASRSELGVYQPQHF
TRBJ1-2 | - | TRBV2 | TRBD1 | TGTGCCAGCAGTTTACGACAGGGAAGGGACTATGGCTACACCTTC | CASSLRQGRDYGYTF
TRBJ1-2 | - | TRBV6-1 | TRBD1 | TGTGCCAGCAGTGATTGGGCTCCGGGACAGGAAAATGGCTACACCTTC | CASSDWAPGQENGYTF
TRBJ2-1 | - | TRBV5-6 | - | TGTGCCAGCAGCTCCCCGGGACCGGGGGTGGGTGAGCAGTTCTTC | CASSSPGPGVGEQFF
TRBJ2-7 | - | TRBV10-3 | TRBD1 | TGTGCCATCAGTGAGAACCGACAGGGTACCGACGAGCAGTACTTC | CAISENRQGTDEQYF
TRBJ2-3 | few | TRBV7-9 | TRBD2 | TGTGCCAGCAGCTTAGTCGGGAGGCATACGCAGTATTTT | CASSLVGRHTQYF
TRBJ2-3 | - | TRBV9 | - | TGTGCCAGCAGCGACCCGCTACAGGGGACTCTCACAGATACGCAGTATTTT | CASSDPLQGTLTDTQYF
TRBJ2-3 | - | TRBV5-6 | - | TGTGCCAGCAGCTGGGCCGGCACAGATACGCAATATTTT | CASSWAGTDTQYF
TRBJ2-1 | - | TRBV27 | - | TGTGCCAGCAGTCCGAATTCAGGGCATGAGCAGTTCTTC | CASSPNSGHEQFF
TRBJ1-3 | - | TRBV5-1 | TRBD1 | TGCGCCAGCACCCGGGGACAGGGAAACTCTGGAAACACCATATATTTT | CASTRGQGNSGNTIYF
TRBJ1-1 | - | TRBV14 | - | TGTGCCAGCAGCCAAGATACTGCAACAGTTGAAGCTTTCTTT | CASSQDTATVEAFF
TRBJ1-1 | - | TRBV25-1 | TRBD1 | TGTGCCAGCAACAGGGGTACTGAAGCTTTCTTT | CASNRGTEAFF
TRBJ2-7 | - | TRBV4-1 | TRBD2 | TGCGCCAGCAGCCAAGCTACTAGCGGGGTCTCCTACGAGCAGTACTTC | CASSQATSGVSYEQYF
TRBJ2-1 | few | TRBV6-4 | TRBD2 | TGTGCCAGGGGAGGGCTTCACAATGAGCAGTTCTTC | CARGGLHNEQFF
TRBJ1-2 | - | TRBV7-9 | - | TGTGCCAGCAGCCCACGTCCGGGGGGGAATGGCTACACCTTC | CASSPRPGGNGYTF
TRBJ2-1 | few | TRBV4-1 | TRBD2 | TGCGCCAGCAGCCAAAAGTCCGGGACTAGCTCCTACAATGAGCAGTTCTTC | CASSQKSGTSSYNEQFF
TRBJ2-7 | - | TRBV19 | - | TGTGCCAGTAGTATGGTAGGCGGGAACGAGCAGTACTTC | CASSMVGGNEQYF
TRBJ1-5 | - | TRBV19 | - | TGTGCCACCGGACAGCAGAAAAATCAGCCCCAGCATTTT | CATGQQKNQPQHF
TRBJ1-2 | - | TRBV27 | TRBD1 | TGTGCCAGCAGTCCCCGACAGGGCTATGGCTACACCTTC | CASSPRQGYGYTF
TRBJ2-5 | - | TRBV29-1 | - | TGCAGCGTTCAAGTCGGGGAGACCCAGTACTTC | CSVQVGETQYF
TRBJ2-5 | - | TRBV5-1 | TRBD1 | TGCGCCAGCAGCTTTCAAGGGACAGAAACTGGGGAGACCCAGTACTTC | CASSFQGTETGETQYF
TRBJ1-2 | - | TRBV6-6 | - | TGTGCCAGCAGTACAGCCTATGGCTACACCTTC | CASSTAYGYTF
TRBJ2-7 | - | TRBV11-2 | - | TGTGCCAGCAGCTTAAATCATCCGCAGTACTTC | CASSLNHPQYF
TRBJ1-1 | once | TRBV4-1 | - | TGCGCCAGCAGCCAAGATAGGTCCAGGGTGGGGAACACTGAAGCTTTCTTT | CASSQDRSRVGNTEAFF
TRBJ2-1 | few | TRBV28 | - | TGTGCCAGCAGTCTCCCACGAGGGAGCAATGAGCAGTTCTTC | CASSLPRGSNEQFF